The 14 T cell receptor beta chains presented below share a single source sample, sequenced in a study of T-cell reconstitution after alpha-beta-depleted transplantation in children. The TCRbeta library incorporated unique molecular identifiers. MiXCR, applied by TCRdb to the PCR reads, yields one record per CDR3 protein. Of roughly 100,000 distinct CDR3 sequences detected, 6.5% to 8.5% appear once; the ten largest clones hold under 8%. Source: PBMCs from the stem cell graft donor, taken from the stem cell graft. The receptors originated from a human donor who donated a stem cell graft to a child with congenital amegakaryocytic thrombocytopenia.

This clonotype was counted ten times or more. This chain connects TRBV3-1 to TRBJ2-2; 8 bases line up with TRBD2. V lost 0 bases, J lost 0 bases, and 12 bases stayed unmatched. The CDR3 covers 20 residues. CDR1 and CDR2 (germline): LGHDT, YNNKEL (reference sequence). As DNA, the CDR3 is TGTGCCAGCAGCCAAGATCAGCGGGGCGGGAGGACAGCGAACACCGGGGAGCTGTTTTTT. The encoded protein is CASSQDQRGGRTANTGELFF.

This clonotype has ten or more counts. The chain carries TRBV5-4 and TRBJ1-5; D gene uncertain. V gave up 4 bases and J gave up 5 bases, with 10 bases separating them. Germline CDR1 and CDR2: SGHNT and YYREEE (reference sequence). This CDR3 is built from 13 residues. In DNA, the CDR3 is TGTGCCAGCAGCCACGGCGGGGATCAGCCCCAGCATTTT. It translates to CASSHGGDQPQHF.

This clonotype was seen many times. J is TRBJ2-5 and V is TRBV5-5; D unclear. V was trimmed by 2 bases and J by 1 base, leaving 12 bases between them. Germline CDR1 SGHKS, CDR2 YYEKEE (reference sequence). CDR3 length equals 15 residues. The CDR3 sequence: CASSLNHAVQETQYF. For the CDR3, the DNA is TGTGCCAGCAGCTTAAACCACGCCGTCCAAGAGACCCAGTACTTC.

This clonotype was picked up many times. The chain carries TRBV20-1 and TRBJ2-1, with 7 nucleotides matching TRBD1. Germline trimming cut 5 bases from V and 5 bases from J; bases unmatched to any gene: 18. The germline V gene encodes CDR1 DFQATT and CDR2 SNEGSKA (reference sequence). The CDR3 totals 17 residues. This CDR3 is CSARQGIGDFRDNEQFF. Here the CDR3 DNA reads TGCAGTGCTCGACAGGGAATTGGAGATTTTCGGGACAATGAGCAGTTCTTC.

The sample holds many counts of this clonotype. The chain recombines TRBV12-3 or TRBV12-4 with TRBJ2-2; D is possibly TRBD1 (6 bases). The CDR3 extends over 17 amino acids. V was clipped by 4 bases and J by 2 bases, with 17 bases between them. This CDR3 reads CASSSSTQGPNTGELFF. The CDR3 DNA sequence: TGTGCCAGCAGTTCATCTACACAGGGACCCAACACCGGGGAGCTGTTTTTT.

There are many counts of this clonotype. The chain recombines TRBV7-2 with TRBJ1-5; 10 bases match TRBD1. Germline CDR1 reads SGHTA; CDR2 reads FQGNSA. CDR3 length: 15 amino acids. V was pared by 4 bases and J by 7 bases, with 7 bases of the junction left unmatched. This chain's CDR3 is CASSSRTGGQQPQHF. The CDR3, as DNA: TGTGCCAGCAGCTCGAGGACAGGGGGACAACAGCCCCAGCATTTT. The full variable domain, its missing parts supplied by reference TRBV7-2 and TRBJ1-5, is GAGVSQSPSNKVTEKGKDVELRCDPISGHTALYWYRQSLGQGLEFLIYFQGNSAPDKSGLPSDRFSAERTGGSVSTLTIQRTQQEDSAVYLCASSSRTGGQQPQHFGDGTRLSIL.

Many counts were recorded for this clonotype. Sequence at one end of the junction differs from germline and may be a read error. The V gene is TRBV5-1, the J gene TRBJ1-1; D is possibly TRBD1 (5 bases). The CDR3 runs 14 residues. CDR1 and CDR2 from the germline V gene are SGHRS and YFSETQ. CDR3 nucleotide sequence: TGCGCCAGCAGATTGGACATAATGAACACTGAAGCTTTCTTT. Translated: CASRLDIMNTEAFF.

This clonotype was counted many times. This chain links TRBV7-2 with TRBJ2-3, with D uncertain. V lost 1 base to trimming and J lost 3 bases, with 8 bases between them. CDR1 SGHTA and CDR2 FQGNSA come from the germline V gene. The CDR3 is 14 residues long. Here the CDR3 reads CASSLVRDTDTQYF. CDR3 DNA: TGTGCCAGCAGCTTAGTTAGAGATACAGATACGCAGTATTTT. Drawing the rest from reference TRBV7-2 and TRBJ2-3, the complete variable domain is GAGVSQSPSNKVTEKGKDVELRCDPISGHTALYWYRQSLGQGLEFLIYFQGNSAPDKSGLPSDRFSAERTGGSVSTLTIQRTQQEDSAVYLCASSLVRDTDTQYFGPGTRLTVL.

CDR3 nucleotide sequence: TGCGCCAGCAGCCAGGACAGGGGGCACTCATTCTATGGCTACACCTTC. It yields the protein CASSQDRGHSFYGYTF. The chain carries TRBV5-1 and TRBJ1-2, with 11 bases matching TRBD1. The V and J ends lost 4 bases and 4 bases, in that order; junction bases with no gene match: 9. This CDR3 is built from 16 residues. Looked up from germline, CDR1 is SGHRS and CDR2 is YFSETQ.

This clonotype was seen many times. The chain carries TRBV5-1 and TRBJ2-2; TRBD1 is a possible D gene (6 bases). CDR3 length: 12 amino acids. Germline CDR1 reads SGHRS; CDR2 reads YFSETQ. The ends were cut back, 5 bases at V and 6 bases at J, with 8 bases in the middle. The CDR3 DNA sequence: TGCGCCAGCAGACCAGGGGCCGGGGAGCTGTTTTTT. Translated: CASRPGAGELFF.

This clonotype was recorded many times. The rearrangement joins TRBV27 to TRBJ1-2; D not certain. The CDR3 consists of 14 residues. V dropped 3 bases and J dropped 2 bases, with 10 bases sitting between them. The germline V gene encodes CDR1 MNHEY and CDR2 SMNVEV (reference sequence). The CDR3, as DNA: TGTGCCAGCAGTTTTGCAAACTCGAACTATGGCTACACCTTC. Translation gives CASSFANSNYGYTF.

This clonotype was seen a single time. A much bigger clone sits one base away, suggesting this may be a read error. The CDR3 bases are TGTGCCAGCGGGCCAGGTTTCCCAGATACGCAGTATTTT. It codes for CASGPGFPDTQYF. The chain has TRBV25-1 and TRBJ2-3, with D hard to call. The CDR3 runs 13 residues. V gave up 8 bases and J gave up 4 bases, with 13 bases separating them. Germline CDR1 reads MGHDK; CDR2 reads SYGVNS.

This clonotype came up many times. The CDR3 spells CSASRGSSGANVLTF. In nucleotides, the CDR3 is TGCAGTGCTAGCAGGGGGAGCTCTGGGGCCAACGTCCTGACTTTC. This chain links TRBV20-1 with TRBJ2-6; 7 positions agree with TRBD1. Germline V gene sequence: CDR1 DFQATT, CDR2 SNEGSKA (reference sequence). The V gene end was trimmed by 3 bases and the J gene end by 0 bases; junction bases not matched to a gene: 2. CDR3 length: 15 residues.

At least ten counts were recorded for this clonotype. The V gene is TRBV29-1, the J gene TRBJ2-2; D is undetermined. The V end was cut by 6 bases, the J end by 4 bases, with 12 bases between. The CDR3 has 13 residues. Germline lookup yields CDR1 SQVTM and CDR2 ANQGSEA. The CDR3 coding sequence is TGCAGCGTCTTATGGGCCCCCACCGGGGAGCTGTTTTTT. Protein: CSVLWAPTGELFF.